A selection of T cell receptor beta chains follows, all from one sample in a study of CD8+ T cells in alopecia areata. Assay used: immunoSEQ multiplex PCR; TCRdb lists only in-frame clones, some missing. The data show about 140,000 clones, with about half seen just once and more than 0.95% held by the top ten. Source: CD4+ T cells sorted from blood, taken at week 0. The origin of the receptors is a human donor with alopecia areata. Both conserved end residues are trimmed from each CDR3. A D gene is named only where the DNA matches it firmly.

v_gene,d_gene,CDR3aa
TRBV5-1,.,ASSQGTGPKETQY
TRBV29-1,.,SLRKSSSTDTQY
TRBV7-8,TRBD2,ASSSVGWTSGRAKGNIQY
TRBV4-3,.,ASSQEQHHTGSPAGEQF
TRBV29-1,.,SVRGAGIYNEQF
TRBV29-1,TRBD1,SVDQGDQETQY
TRBV5-5,TRBD2,ASSSLGLSSYEQY
TRBV9,TRBD2,ASSVGTSGRMNEQY
TRBV15,TRBD1,ATSRDREGARYGYT
TRBV30,.,AWSDAYEQY
TRBV28,.,ASSGNQPQH
TRBV29-1,.,SVEAGSNEQF
TRBV11-2,TRBD1,ASSPDRVYSQY
TRBV30,.,AWLPREILETQY
TRBV5-6,.,ASSLDAGRGTEAF
TRBV4-1,.,ASSPGEANEQF
TRBV25-1,.,ASNWGEDGYT
TRBV4-3,.,ASSQQSEAGDTQY
TRBV2,.,ASSPDIGEQY
TRBV19,.,ASSPSRPNNQPQH
TRBV29-1,.,SVPDTSIYGYT
TRBV5-1,TRBD1,ASSLGDSTGQPQH
TRBV29-1,TRBD2,SVAQTSGSYRDEQF
TRBV11-2,.,ASTTRWLASEQF
TRBV27,TRBD2,ASSKRTSGVYNEQF
TRBV2,TRBD1,ASSGTGGNQPQH